This T cell receptor beta chain was identified during a study of OX40 agonist ivuxolimab in advanced cancers. Turning to the study itself: Dose-escalation patients were diagnosed with hepatocellular carcinoma, melanoma, renal cell cancer or head and neck cancer.

CDR3 length: 15 amino acids. Germline V gene sequence: CDR1 SGHAT, CDR2 FQNNGV. V was clipped by 5 bases and J by 6 bases; unmatched bases: 9. The repertoire was sequenced with immunoSEQ multiplex PCR; TCRdb's copy has only in-frame clones and lacks some. The sample has some 95,000 clones, about 90% seen once. This clone turned up a few times. The sample in question was CD4+ or CD8+ T cells sorted from blood, obtained in a trial of the OX40 agonist ivuxolimab. The receptor comes from an adult with an advanced solid tumor such as melanoma, head and neck, liver or kidney cancer. This chain uses TRBV11-2 with TRBJ2-2, with 7 bases lining up with TRBD1. The CDR3 protein is CASSTGTAYPGELFF. The CDR3 DNA is TGTGCCAGCAGCACAGGGACAGCCTACCCCGGGGAGCTGTTTTTT. Full variable domain (outside the CDR3, taken from reference TRBV11-2 and TRBJ2-2): EAGVAQSPRYKIIEKRQSVAFWCNPISGHATLYWYQQILGQGPKLLIQFQNNGVVDDSQLPKDRFSAERLKGVDSTLKIQPAKLEDSAVYLCASSTGTAYPGELFFGEGSRLTVL.